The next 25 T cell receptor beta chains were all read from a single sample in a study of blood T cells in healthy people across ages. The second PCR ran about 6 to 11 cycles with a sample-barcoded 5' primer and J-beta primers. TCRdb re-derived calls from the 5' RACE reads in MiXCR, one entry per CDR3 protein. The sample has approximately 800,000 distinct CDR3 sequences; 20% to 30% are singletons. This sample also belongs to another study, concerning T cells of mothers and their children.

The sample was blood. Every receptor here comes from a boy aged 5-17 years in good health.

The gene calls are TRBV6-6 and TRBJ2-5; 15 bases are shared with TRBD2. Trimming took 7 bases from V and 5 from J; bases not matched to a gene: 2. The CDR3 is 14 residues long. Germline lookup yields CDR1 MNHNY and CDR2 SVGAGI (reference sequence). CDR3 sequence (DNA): TGTGCCAGCACCGGGACTAGCGGGGGGGAGACCCAGTACTTC. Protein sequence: CASTGTSGGETQYF.

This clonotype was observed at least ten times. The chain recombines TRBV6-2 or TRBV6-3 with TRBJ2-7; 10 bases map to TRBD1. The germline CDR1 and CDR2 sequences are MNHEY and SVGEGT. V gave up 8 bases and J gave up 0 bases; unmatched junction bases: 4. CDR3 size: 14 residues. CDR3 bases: TGTGCCAGCTGGGACAGGGGTGTCTCCTACGAGCAGTACTTC. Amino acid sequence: CASWDRGVSYEQYF.

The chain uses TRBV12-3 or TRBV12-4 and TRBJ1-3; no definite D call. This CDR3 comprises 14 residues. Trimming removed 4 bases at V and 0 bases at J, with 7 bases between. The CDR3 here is CASSYDLSGNTIYF. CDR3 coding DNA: TGTGCCAGCAGTTATGACCTCTCTGGAAACACCATATATTTT.

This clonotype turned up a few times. The chain's CDR3 is CASLETDTQYF. The CDR3 DNA sequence: TGTGCCAGCTTAGAGACAGATACGCAGTATTTT. J is TRBJ2-3 and V is TRBV28; no clear D. The V and J ends lost 8 bases and 3 bases respectively, with 6 bases between them. CDR1 is MDHEN, CDR2 SYDVKM, per germline. The CDR3 spans 11 residues.

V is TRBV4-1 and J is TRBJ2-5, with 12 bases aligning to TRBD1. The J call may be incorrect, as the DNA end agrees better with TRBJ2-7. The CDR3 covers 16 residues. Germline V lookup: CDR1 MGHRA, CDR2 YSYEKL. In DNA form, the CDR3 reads TGCGCCAGCAGCTATACCGGGACAGGGGGCACCTACGAGCAGTACTTC. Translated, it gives CASSYTGTGGTYEQYF.

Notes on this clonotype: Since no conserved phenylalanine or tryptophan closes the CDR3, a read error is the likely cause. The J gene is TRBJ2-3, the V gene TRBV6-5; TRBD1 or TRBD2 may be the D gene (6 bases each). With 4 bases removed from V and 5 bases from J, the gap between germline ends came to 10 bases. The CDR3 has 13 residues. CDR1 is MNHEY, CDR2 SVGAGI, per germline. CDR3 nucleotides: TGTGCCAGCAGTTGGAGGGGGTTAGATACGCAGTATCTT. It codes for CASSWRGLDTQYL.

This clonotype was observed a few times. The CDR3 nucleotides read TGCAGTGCTAGTAAGGCGGGGACCCCAACCGGGGAGACCCAGTACTTC. Its translation: CSASKAGTPTGETQYF. This sequence joins TRBV20-1 and TRBJ2-5; D possibly corresponds to TRBD2 (6 bases). Between the trimmed V and J ends, which lost 3 bases and 5 bases, there was a span of 22 bases. The CDR3 is 16 residues long. CDR1 is DFQATT and CDR2 is SNEGSKA in the germline V gene (reference sequence).

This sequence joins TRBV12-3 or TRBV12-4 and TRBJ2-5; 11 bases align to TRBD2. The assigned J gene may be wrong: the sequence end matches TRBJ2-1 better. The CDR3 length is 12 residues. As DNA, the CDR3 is TGTGCCAGCAGCCGACTAGCGGGGAAGCAGTTCTTC. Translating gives CASSRLAGKQFF.

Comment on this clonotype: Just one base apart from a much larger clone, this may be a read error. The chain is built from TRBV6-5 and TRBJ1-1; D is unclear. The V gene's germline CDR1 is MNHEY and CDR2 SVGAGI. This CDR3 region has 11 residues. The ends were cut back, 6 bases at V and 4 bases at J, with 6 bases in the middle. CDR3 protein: CASRSSTEAFF. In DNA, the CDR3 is TGTGCCAGCAGATCTAGCACTGAAGCTTTCTTT.

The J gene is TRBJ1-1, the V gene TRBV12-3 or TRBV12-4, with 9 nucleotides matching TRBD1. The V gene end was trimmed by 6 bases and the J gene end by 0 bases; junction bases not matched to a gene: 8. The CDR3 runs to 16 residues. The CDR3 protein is CASSLNRGRLNTEAFF. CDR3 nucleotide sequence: TGTGCCAGCAGCTTAAACAGGGGGCGGCTGAACACTGAAGCTTTCTTT.

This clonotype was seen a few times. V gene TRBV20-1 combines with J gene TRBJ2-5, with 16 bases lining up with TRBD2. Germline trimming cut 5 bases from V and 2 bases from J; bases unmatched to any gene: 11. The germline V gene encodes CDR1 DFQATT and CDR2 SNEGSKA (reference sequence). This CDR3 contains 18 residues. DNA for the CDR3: TGCAGTGCTCCTCCGGGACTAGCGGGGGGGCTACGTCAAGAGACCCAGTACTTC. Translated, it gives CSAPPGLAGGLRQETQYF.

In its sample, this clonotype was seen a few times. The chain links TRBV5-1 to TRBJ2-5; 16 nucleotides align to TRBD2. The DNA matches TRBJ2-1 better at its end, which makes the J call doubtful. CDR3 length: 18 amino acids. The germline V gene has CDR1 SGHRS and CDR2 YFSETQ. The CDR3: CASSSSGTSGGARNEQFF. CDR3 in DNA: TGCGCCAGCAGCTCCTCCGGGACTAGCGGGGGGGCACGCAATGAGCAGTTCTTC.

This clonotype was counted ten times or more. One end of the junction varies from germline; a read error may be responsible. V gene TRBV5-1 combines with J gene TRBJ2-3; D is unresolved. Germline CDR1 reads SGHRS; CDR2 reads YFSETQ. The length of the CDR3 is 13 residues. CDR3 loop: CASSLRRTDTQYF. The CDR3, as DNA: TGTGCCAGCAGCTTACGCCGCACAGATACGCAGTATTTT.

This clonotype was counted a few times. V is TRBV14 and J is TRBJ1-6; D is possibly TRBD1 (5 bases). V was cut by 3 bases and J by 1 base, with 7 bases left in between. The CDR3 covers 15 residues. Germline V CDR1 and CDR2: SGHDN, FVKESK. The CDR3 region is CASSQGDSYNSPLHF. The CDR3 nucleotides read TGTGCCAGCAGCCAGGGGGATTCCTATAATTCACCCCTCCACTTT.

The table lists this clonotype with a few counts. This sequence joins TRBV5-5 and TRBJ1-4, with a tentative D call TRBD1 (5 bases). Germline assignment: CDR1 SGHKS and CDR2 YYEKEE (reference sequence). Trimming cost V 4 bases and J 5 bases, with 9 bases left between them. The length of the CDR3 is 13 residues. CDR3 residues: CASSIWGNEKLFF. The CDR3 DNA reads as TGTGCCAGCAGCATCTGGGGGAATGAAAAACTGTTTTTT.

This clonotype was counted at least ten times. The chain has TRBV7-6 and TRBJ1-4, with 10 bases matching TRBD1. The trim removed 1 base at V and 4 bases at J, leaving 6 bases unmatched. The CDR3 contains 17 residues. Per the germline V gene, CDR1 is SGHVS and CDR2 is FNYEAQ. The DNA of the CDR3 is TGTGCCAGCAGCTTAGGAGACAGGGGGCTCCTTAATGAAAAACTGTTTTTT. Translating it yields CASSLGDRGLLNEKLFF.

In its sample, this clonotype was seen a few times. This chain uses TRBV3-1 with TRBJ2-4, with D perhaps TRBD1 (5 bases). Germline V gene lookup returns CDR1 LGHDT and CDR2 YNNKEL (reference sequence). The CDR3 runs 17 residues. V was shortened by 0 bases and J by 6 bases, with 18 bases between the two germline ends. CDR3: CASSQEPSALRGNIQYF. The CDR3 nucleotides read TGTGCCAGCAGCCAAGAACCTTCTGCGCTAAGGGGAAACATTCAGTACTTC.

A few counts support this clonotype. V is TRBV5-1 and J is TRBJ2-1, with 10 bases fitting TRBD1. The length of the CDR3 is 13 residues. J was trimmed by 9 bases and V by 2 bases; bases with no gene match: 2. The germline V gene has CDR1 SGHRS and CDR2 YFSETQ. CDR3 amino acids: CASSFRDRGEQFF. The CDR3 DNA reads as TGCGCCAGCAGCTTCCGGGACAGGGGTGAGCAGTTCTTC.

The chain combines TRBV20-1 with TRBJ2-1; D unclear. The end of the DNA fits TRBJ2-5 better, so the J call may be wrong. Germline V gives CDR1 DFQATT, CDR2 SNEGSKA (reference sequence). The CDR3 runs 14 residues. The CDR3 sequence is CSARDRVSSRTQYF. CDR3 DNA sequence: TGCAGTGCTAGAGATAGGGTCTCTAGTCGGACCCAGTACTTC.

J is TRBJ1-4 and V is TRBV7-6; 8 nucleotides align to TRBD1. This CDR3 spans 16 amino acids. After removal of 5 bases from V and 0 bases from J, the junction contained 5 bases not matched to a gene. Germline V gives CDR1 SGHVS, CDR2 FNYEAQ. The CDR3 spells CASSPRQGPTNEKLFF. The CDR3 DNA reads TGTGCCAGCAGCCCACGACAGGGGCCAACTAATGAAAAACTGTTTTTT.

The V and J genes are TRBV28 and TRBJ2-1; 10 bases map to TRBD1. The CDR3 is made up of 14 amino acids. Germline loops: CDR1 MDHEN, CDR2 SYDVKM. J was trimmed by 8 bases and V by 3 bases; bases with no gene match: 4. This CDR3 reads CASSLGTGAYEQFF. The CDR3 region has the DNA TGTGCCAGCAGTTTGGGGACAGGGGCGTATGAGCAGTTCTTC.

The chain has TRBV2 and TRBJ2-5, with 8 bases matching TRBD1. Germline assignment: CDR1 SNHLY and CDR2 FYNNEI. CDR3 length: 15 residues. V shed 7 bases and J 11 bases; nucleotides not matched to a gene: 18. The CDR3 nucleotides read TGTGCCAGCAAAACTGGGGACAGGTTCCCCGGGGAGCAGTACTTC. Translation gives CASKTGDRFPGEQYF.

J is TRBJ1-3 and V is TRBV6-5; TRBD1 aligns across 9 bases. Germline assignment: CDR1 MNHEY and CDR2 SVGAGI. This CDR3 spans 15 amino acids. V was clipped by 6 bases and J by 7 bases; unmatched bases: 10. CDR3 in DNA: TGTGCCAGCAGCCGGGAGGGACAGGGAGGGAACACCATATATTTT. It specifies CASSREGQGGNTIYF.

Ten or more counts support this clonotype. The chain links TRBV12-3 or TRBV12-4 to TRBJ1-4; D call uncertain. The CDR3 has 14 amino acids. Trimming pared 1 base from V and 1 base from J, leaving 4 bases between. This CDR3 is CASSLGGTNEKLFF. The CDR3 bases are TGTGCCAGCAGTTTAGGCGGAACTAATGAAAAACTGTTTTTT.

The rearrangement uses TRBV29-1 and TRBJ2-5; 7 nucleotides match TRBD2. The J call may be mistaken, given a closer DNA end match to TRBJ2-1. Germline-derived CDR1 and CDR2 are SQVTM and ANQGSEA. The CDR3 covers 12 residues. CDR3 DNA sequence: TGCAGCGTTGGGGGAGGGGTTGGGGAGCAGTTCTTC. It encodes CSVGGGVGEQFF.